Below, 3 T cell receptor beta chains from the same sample are listed, as sequenced in a study of technical replicates of blood from a handful of donors. Using immunoSEQ multiplex PCR, the repertoire was profiled, and TCRdb retains in-frame clones only, with some absent. The table has roughly 79,000 clones, roughly 77% seen once. Sample: PBMCs. The receptor set was obtained from a human donor in good health. Some clones in this sample may be carry-over from other donors' samples.

The chain employs TRBV7-2 and TRBJ1-3; D is ambiguous. The CDR3 is 13 amino acids. The germline CDR1 and CDR2 sequences are SGHTA and FQGNSA. Trimming stripped 6 bases from V and 4 bases from J, with 10 bases between. The CDR3 DNA sequence: TGTGCCAGCAGGGTAGCGGCAGGAAACACCATATATTTT. Encoded protein: CASRVAAGNTIYF.

Remarks on this clone: Other DNA sequences in this sample translate to the same CDR3. The chain recombines TRBV7-2 with TRBJ2-7; 10 positions match TRBD2. Germline CDR1 and CDR2: SGHTA and FQGNSA. The CDR3 covers 15 residues. V gave up 1 base and J gave up 2 bases; unmatched junction bases: 2. The CDR3 sequence: CASSLVAGGTYEQYF. The CDR3 DNA reads TGTGCCAGCAGCTTAGTAGCGGGAGGTACCTACGAGCAGTACTTC.

The chain combines TRBV7-6 with TRBJ2-4, with D hard to call. Germline assignment: CDR1 SGHVS and CDR2 FNYEAQ. Trimming took 5 bases from V and 4 from J, leaving 15 bases between them. CDR3 length: 15 residues. The CDR3 DNA follows: TGTGCCAGCAGCGCCGCTCGTGACGGGAAAAACATTCAGTACTTC. This gives the protein CASSAARDGKNIQYF.